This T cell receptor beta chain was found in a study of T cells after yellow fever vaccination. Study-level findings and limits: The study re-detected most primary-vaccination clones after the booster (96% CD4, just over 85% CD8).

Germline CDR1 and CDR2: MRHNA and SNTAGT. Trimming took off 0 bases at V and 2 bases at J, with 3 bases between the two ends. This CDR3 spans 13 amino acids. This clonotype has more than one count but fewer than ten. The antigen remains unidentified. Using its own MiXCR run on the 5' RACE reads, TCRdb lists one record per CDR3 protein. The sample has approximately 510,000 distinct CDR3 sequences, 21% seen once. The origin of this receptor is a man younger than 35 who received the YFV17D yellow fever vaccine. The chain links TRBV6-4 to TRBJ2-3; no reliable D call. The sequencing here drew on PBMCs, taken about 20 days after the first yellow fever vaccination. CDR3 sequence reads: CASSDSNTDTQYF. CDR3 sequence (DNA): TGTGCCAGCAGTGACTCCAACACAGATACGCAGTATTTT.